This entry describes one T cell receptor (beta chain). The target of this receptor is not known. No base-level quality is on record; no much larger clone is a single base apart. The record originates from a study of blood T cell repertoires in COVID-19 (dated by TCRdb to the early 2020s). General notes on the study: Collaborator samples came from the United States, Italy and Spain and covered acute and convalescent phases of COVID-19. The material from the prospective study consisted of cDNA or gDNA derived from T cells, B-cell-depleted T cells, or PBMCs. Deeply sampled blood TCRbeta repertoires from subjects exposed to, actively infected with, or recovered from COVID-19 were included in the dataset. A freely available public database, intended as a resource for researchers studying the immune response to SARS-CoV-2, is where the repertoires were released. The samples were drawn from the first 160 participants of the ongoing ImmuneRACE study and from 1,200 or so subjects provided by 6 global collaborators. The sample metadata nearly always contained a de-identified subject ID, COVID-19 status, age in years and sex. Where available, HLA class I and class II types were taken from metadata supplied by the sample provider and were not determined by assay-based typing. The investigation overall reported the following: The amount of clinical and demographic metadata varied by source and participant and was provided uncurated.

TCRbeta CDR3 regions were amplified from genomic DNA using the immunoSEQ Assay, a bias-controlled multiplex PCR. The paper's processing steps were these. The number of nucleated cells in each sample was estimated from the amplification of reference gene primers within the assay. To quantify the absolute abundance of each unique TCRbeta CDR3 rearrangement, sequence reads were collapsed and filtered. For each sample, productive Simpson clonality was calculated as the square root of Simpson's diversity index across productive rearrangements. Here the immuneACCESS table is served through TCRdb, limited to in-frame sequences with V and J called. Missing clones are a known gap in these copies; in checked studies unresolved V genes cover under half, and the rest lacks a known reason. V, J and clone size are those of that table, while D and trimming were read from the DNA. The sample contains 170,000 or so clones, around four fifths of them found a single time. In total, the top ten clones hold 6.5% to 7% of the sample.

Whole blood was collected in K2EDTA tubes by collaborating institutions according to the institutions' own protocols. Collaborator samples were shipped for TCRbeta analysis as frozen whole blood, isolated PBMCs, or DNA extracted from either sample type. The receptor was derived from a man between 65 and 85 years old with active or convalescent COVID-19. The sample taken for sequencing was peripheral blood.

The DNA sequence follows: TGTGCCAGCAGTGAGACTAGCGGTATCACAGATACGCAGTATTTT. This yields the protein CASSETSGITDTQYF. Recombination linked TRBV6-1 to TRBJ2-3; 9 central nucleotides agree with TRBD2. The germline V gene provides CDR1 MNHNS and CDR2 SASEGT. The CDR3 runs 15 amino acids, cysteine and phenylalanine included. The only DNA kept is the CDR3, 45 bases in frame from the first base. The germline V and J ends show losses of 3 bases and 2 bases respectively, and no gene match explains 3 bases of the junction.